This T cell receptor (beta chain) emerged from a study of shared clonotypes between healthy human individuals. The donors, healthy adults who were HIV-negative, had experienced no recent acute infections or vaccinations. Points on this clone: Its matching antigen is unknown.

Genomic DNA from each subset was divided evenly over several immunoSEQ plates. As originally analysed: Sequence data from immunoSEQ were junction-only and lacked quality scores; consequently, filtering differed. Data came from immunoSEQ multiplex PCR; TCRdb stores just in-frame clones and leaves some out. D and trimming come from the DNA, and the V and J calls and clone size come from that table. The sample consists of about 300,000 clones, roughly 70% of them appearing once. Germline CDR1 and CDR2: SGHVS and FNYEAQ. Trimming took 5 bases from V and 4 from J; bases not matched to a gene: 1. The CDR3 is 12 residues long. Findings and caveats of the study: The naive CD4 repertoires of four donors were compared, and approximately 5% of clonotypes were shared.

The sequenced material came from memory CD4+ T cells sorted from blood. Regarding subset: CD45RA-negative fraction. The gene calls are TRBV7-6 and TRBJ2-5; 7 bases match TRBD1. The source of this sequence is a man younger than 45 in good health. CDR3 DNA: TGTGCCAGCAGCCGGGACAGAGAGACCCAGTACTTC. It encodes CASSRDRETQYF.